The 13 T cell receptor beta chains below were found in one sample sequenced in a study of blood T cell repertoires in COVID-19. Only in-frame clones appear in the TCRdb table, and some are missing; sequencing was by immunoSEQ multiplex PCR. The sample has roughly 210,000 clones, 88% seen once. The sequenced material came from peripheral blood. Every receptor here comes from a man between 65 and 85 years old with acute or convalescent COVID-19.

V usage is TRBV6-5 and J usage is TRBJ1-5, with 8 bases fitting TRBD1. Germline CDR1 reads MNHEY; CDR2 reads SVGAGI. The CDR3 extends over 16 amino acids. Trimming cost V 2 bases and J 3 bases; bases outside gene matches: 6. DNA for the CDR3: TGTGCCAGCAGTTACGGGTCAGGGGGCCACAATCAGCCCCAGCATTTT. Translation: CASSYGSGGHNQPQHF.

This chain uses TRBV7-3 with TRBJ2-6; TRBD2 agrees at 7 bases. Germline values: CDR1 SGHTA, CDR2 FQGTGA. V dropped 4 bases and J dropped 4; count of bases not matched to a gene: 10. CDR3 size: 17 residues. The CDR3 is CASSSFAGAPGANVLTF. The CDR3 DNA follows: TGTGCCAGCAGCTCATTCGCGGGAGCTCCCGGGGCCAACGTCCTGACTTTC.

V gene TRBV19 combines with J gene TRBJ1-2, with unresolved D. The V gene lost 1 base and the J gene lost 5 bases, with 11 bases spanning the gap. Germline lookup yields CDR1 LNHDA and CDR2 SQIVND (reference sequence). CDR3 size: 14 residues. The CDR3 region has the DNA TGTGCCAGTAGTATAGGTTCCGCGTCATATGGCTACACCTTC. Its translation: CASSIGSASYGYTF. The complete variable domain, with remaining parts taken from reference TRBV19 and TRBJ1-2, reads DGGITQSPKYLFRKEGQNVTLSCEQNLNHDAMYWYRQDPGQGLRLIYYSQIVNDFQKGDIAEGYSVSREKKESFPLTVTSAQKNPTAFYLCASSIGSASYGYTFGSGTRLTVV.

V is TRBV6-4 and J is TRBJ2-1, with D possibly matching TRBD2 (6 bases). The V gene lost 0 bases and the J gene lost 6 bases, with 12 bases spanning the gap. Per the germline V gene, CDR1 is MRHNA and CDR2 is SNTAGT. The CDR3 is made up of 15 amino acids. In nucleotides, the CDR3 is TGTGCCAGCAGTGACTCAGCGGGCCCGTTCAATGAGCAGTTCTTC. Translating gives CASSDSAGPFNEQFF.

This clone was observed a handful of times. V gene TRBV6-6 combines with J gene TRBJ2-3; 10 bases match TRBD2. The CDR3 sequence is 16 residues long. With 2 bases clipped from V and 3 bases from J, the junction kept 5 bases outside the gene matches. Germline-derived CDR1 and CDR2 are MNHNY and SVGAGI (reference sequence). CDR3 sequence: CASSYEAGGLTDTQYF. The CDR3, as DNA: TGTGCCAGCAGTTACGAAGCGGGAGGGCTGACAGATACGCAGTATTTT.

This chain links TRBV2 with TRBJ1-2; unclear D gene. The CDR3 runs 13 residues. V was pared by 2 bases and J by 2 bases, with 6 bases between. Per the germline V gene, CDR1 is SNHLY and CDR2 is FYNNEI. The CDR3 here is CASSENRNYGYTF. The DNA of the CDR3 is TGTGCCAGCAGTGAAAATAGAAACTATGGCTACACCTTC.

The genes are TRBV5-8 and TRBJ1-1, with 11 nucleotides matching TRBD1. Germline CDR1 reads SGHTS; CDR2 reads YDEGEE. Losses at the gene ends were 4 bases for V and 4 bases for J; bases not matched to a gene: 9. The CDR3 has 16 residues. CDR3 amino acids: CASSRWTGGAGTEAFF. Written as DNA, the CDR3 is TGTGCCAGCAGCCGTTGGACAGGGGGCGCAGGCACTGAAGCTTTCTTT.

The gene calls are TRBV3-1 (or the pseudogene TRBV3-2) and TRBJ2-1; perhaps TRBD2 as D (5 bases). Germline V gene data show CDR1 as LGHDT and CDR2 as YNNKEL (reference sequence). The CDR3 has 15 amino acids. The V end was cut by 4 bases, the J end by 2 bases, with 12 bases between. CDR3 in amino acids: CASSLSGLTYNEQFF. The CDR3 coding sequence is TGTGCCAGCAGCCTAAGCGGTCTCACCTACAATGAGCAGTTCTTC.

The chain recombines TRBV9 with TRBJ2-7; TRBD1 aligns across 10 bases. CDR3 length: 14 residues. The ends lost 4 bases at V and 3 bases at J; junction bases unmatched: 4. Germline-derived CDR1 and CDR2 are SGDLS and YYNGEE. The CDR3 loop reads CASSPWTGGYEQYF. The CDR3 DNA sequence: TGTGCCAGCAGCCCTTGGACAGGGGGCTACGAGCAGTACTTC.

The genes are TRBV5-6 and TRBJ1-2; 7 nucleotides agree with TRBD1. The CDR3 covers 17 residues. The germline CDR1 and CDR2 sequences are SGHDT and YYEEEE. V lost 2 bases and J lost 4; bases outside the gene matches: 14. The CDR3 protein is CASSFLKRQGRGYGYTF. For the CDR3, the DNA is TGTGCCAGCAGCTTCTTGAAGCGACAGGGTCGAGGCTATGGCTACACCTTC.

This clone has only a few counts. The V and J genes are TRBV28 and TRBJ1-1; the match to TRBD1 covers 8 bases. Germline V gene lookup returns CDR1 MDHEN and CDR2 SYDVKM. The CDR3 has 14 residues. V lost 5 bases, J lost 11 bases, and 13 bases stayed unmatched. As DNA, the CDR3 is TGTGCCAGCAGTCTAAAAGACAGGGGTTTGAGGGCTTTCTTT. This encodes CASSLKDRGLRAFF.

The chain combines TRBV7-9 with TRBJ1-5; TRBD1 agrees at 11 bases. Trimming took 4 bases from V and 6 from J; bases not matched to a gene: 5. Germline loops: CDR1 SEHNR, CDR2 FQNEAQ (reference sequence). The CDR3 spans 15 residues. The CDR3 sequence: CASSYGQGAGQPQHF. The CDR3 coding sequence is TGTGCCAGCAGCTACGGACAGGGGGCAGGTCAGCCCCAGCATTTT. Full variable domain (rest looked up from reference TRBV7-9 and TRBJ1-5): DTGVSQNPRHKITKRGQNVTFRCDPISEHNRLYWYRQTLGQGPEFLTYFQNEAQLEKSRLLSDRFSAERPKGSFSTLEIQRTEQGDSAMYLCASSYGQGAGQPQHFGDGTRLSIL.

In the case of this clone: An end of the junction does not agree with germline; a read error may underlie this. The chain recombines TRBV7-2 with TRBJ2-7; 7 bases fit TRBD1. The CDR3 totals 16 residues. Germline values: CDR1 SGHTA, CDR2 FQGNSA. This CDR3 reads CASTLSGTLTGDEQYF. The CDR3 coding sequence is TGTGCCAGCACCTTATCAGGAACCCTCACAGGGGACGAGCAGTACTTC.